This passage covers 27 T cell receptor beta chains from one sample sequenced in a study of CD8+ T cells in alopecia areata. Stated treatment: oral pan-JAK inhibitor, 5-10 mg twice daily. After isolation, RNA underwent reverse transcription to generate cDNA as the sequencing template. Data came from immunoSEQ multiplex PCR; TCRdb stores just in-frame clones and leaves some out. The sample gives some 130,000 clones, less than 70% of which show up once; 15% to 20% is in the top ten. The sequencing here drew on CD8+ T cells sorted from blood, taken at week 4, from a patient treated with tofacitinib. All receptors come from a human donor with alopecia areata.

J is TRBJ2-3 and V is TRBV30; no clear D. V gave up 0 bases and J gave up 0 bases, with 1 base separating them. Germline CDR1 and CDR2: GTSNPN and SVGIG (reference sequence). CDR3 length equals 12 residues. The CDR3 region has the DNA TGTGCCTGGAGTGTAAGCACAGATACGCAGTATTTT. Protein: CAWSVSTDTQYF.

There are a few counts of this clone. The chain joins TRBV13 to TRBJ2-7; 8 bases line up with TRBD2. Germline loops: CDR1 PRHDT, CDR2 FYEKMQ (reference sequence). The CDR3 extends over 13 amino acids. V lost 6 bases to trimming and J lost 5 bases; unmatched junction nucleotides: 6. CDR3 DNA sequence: TGTGCCAGCAGTCCCCCGGGAGGGAACGAGCAGTACTTC. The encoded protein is CASSPPGGNEQYF.

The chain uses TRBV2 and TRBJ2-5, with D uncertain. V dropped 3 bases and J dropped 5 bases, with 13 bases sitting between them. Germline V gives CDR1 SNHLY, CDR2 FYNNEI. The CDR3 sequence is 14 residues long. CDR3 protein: CASSDVPGRETQYF. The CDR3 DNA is TGTGCCAGCAGTGACGTCCCCGGCCGGGAGACCCAGTACTTC.

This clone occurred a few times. The CDR3 here is CATDNDISYEQYF. The CDR3 region has the DNA TGTGCCACCGACAACGACATCTCCTACGAGCAGTACTTC. This chain joins TRBV25-1 and TRBJ2-7; no reliable D call. Germline CDR1 MGHDK, CDR2 SYGVNS. The CDR3 totals 13 residues. V dropped 10 bases and J dropped 0 bases, with 13 bases sitting between them.

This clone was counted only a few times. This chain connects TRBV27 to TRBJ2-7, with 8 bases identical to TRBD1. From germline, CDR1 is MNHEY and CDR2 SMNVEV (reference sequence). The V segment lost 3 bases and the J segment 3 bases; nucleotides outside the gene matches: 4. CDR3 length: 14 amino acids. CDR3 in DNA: TGTGCCAGCAGTTTCGTCGGGACAGGCTACGAGCAGTACTTC. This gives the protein CASSFVGTGYEQYF.

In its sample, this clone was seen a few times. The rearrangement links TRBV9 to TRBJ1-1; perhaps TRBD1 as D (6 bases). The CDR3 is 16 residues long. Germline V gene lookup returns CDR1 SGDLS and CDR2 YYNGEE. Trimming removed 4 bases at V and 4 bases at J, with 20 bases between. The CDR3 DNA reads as TGTGCCAGCAGCAGTCCCGGGGGGCAGGTGGGCACTGAAGCTTTCTTT. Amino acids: CASSSPGGQVGTEAFF.

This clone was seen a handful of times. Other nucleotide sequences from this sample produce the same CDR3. The CDR3 nucleotides read TGCGCCAGCAGCCAGGACAGTGAAGAGACCCAGTACTTC. It encodes CASSQDSEETQYF. This chain connects TRBV4-1 to TRBJ2-5; D is possibly TRBD1 (6 bases). CDR3 size: 13 residues. Germline CDR1 and CDR2: MGHRA and YSYEKL. Trimming stripped 3 bases from V and 3 bases from J, with 8 bases between.

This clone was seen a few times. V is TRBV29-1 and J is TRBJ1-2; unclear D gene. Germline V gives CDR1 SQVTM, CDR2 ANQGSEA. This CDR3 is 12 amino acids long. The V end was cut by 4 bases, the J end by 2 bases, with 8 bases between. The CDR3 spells CSVVGRNYGYTF. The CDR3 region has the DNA TGCAGCGTTGTAGGCAGAAACTATGGCTACACCTTC. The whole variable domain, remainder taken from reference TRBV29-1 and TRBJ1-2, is SAVISQKPSRDICQRGTSLTIQCQVDSQVTMMFWYRQQPGQSLTLIATANQGSEATYESGFVIDKFPISRPNLTFSTLTVSNMSPEDSSIYLCSVVGRNYGYTFGSGTRLTVV.

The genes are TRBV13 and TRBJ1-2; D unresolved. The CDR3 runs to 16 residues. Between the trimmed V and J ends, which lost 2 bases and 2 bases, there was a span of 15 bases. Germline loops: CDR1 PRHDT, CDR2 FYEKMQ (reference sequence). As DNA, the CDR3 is TGTGCCAGCAGCTTAATTAGGAGAGGGTTAAACTATGGCTACACCTTC. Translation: CASSLIRRGLNYGYTF.

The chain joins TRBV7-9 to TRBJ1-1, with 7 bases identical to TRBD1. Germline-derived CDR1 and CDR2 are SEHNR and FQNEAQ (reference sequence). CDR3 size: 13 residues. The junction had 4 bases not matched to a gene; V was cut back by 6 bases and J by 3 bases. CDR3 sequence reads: CASSSRGDTEAFF. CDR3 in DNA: TGTGCCAGCAGTTCCAGGGGGGACACTGAAGCTTTCTTT.

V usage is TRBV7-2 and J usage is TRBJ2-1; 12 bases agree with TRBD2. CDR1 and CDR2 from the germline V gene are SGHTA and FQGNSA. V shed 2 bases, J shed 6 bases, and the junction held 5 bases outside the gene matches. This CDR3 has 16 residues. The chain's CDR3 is CASSLNLAGGLNEQFF. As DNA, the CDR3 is TGTGCCAGCAGCTTAAATCTAGCGGGGGGGCTCAATGAGCAGTTCTTC.

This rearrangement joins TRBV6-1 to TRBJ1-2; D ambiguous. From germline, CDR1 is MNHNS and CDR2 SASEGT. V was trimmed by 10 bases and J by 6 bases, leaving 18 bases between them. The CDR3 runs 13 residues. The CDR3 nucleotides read TGTGCCACCTATGAAGGGATGACGGATGGCTACACCTTC. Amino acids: CATYEGMTDGYTF.

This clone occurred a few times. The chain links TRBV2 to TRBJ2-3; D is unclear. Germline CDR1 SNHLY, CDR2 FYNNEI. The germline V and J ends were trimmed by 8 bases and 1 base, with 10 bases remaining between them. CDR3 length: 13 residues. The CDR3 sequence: CASFGIRTDTQYF. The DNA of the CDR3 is TGTGCCAGCTTCGGAATCCGCACAGATACGCAGTATTTT.

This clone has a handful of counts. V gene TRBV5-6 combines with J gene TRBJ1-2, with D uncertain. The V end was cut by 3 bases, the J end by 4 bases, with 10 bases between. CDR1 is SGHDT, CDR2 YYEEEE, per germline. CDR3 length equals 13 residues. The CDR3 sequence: CASSYDSAYGYTF. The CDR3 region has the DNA TGTGCCAGCAGCTACGACTCTGCCTATGGCTACACCTTC.

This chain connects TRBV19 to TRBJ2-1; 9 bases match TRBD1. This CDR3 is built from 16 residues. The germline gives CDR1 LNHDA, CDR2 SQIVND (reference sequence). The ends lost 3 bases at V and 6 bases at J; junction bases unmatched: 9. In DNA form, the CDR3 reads TGTGCCAGTAGTATCGACTGGGACAGGGCGTTCAATGAGCAGTTCTTC. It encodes CASSIDWDRAFNEQFF.

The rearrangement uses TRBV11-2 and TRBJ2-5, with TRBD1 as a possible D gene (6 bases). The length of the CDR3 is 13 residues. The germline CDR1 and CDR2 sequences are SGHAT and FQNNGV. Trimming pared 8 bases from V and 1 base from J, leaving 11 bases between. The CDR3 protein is CASEGDSQETQYF. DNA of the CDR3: TGTGCCAGCGAGGGGGATTCCCAAGAGACCCAGTACTTC.

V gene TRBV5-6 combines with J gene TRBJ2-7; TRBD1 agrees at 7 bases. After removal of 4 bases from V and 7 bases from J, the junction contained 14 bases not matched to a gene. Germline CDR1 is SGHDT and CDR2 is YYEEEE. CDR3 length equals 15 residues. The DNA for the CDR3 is TGTGCCAGCAGCCCTCCGGGAAGGGGGCTTGGAGAGCAGTACTTC. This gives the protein CASSPPGRGLGEQYF.

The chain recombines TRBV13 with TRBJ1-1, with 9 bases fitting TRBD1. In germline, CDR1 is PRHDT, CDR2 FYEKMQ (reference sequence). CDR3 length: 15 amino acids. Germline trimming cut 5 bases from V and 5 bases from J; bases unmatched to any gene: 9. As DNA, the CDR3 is TGTGCCAGCAGCCAAGGGGGACAGGGTCATACTGAAGCTTTCTTT. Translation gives CASSQGGQGHTEAFF.

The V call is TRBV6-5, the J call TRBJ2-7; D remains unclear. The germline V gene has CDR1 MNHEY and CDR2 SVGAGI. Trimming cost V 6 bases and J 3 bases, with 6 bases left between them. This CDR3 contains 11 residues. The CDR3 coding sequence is TGTGCCAGCAGAACTAACTACGAGCAGTACTTC. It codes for CASRTNYEQYF.

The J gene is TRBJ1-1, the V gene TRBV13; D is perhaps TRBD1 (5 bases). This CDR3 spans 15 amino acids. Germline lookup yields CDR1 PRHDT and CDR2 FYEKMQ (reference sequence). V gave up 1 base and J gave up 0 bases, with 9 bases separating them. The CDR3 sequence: CASSLATGVNTEAFF. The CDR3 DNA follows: TGTGCCAGCAGCTTAGCAACAGGAGTGAACACTGAAGCTTTCTTT. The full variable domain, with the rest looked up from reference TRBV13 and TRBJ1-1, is AAGVIQSPRHLIKEKRETATLKCYPIPRHDTVYWYQQGPGQDPQFLISFYEKMQSDKGSIPDRFSAQQFSDYHSELNMSSLELGDSALYFCASSLATGVNTEAFFGQGTRLTVV.

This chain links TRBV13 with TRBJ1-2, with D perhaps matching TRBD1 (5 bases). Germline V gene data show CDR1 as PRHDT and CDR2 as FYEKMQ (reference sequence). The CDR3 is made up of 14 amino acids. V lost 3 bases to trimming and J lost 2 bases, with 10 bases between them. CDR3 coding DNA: TGTGCCAGCAGCTTTGACAGCCTAAACTATGGCTACACCTTC. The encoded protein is CASSFDSLNYGYTF.

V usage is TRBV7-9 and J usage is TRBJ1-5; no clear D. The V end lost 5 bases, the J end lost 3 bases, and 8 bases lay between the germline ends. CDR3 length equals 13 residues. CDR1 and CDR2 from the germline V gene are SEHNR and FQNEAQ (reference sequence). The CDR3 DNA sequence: TGTGCCAGCAGCCAGAGCCCCAATCAGCCCCAGCATTTT. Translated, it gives CASSQSPNQPQHF.

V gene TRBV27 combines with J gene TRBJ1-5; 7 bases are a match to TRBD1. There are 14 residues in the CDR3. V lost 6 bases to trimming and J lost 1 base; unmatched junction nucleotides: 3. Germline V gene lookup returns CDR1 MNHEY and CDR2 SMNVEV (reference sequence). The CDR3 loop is CASREQGSNQPQHF. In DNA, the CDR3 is TGTGCCAGCAGGGAACAGGGGAGCAATCAGCCCCAGCATTTT.

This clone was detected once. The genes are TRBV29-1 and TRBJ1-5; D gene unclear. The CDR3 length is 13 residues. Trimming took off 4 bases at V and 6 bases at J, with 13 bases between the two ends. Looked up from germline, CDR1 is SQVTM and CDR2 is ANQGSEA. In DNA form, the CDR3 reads TGCAGCGTTGTCGTGGCGGGTGTTCAGCCCCAGCATTTT. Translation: CSVVVAGVQPQHF.

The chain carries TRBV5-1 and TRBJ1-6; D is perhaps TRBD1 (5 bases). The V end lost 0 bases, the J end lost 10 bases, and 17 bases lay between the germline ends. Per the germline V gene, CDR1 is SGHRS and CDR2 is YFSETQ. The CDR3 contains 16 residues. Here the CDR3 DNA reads TGCGCCAGCAGCTTGGGGAGGGACGGAATTGGCTCACCCCTCCACTTT. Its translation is CASSLGRDGIGSPLHF.

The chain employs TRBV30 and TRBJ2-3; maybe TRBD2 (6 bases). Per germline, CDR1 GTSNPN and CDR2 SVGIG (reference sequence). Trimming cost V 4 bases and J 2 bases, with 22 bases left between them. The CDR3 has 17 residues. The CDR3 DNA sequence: TGTGCCTGGACCACATCTACGGGTAGCGGCTTCACAGATACGCAGTATTTT. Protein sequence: CAWTTSTGSGFTDTQYF.

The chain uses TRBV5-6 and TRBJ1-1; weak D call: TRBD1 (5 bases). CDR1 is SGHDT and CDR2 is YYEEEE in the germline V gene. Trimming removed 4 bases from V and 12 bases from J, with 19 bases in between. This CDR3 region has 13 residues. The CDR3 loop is CASSSFRDEGTFF. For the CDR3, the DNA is TGTGCCAGCAGCAGCTTCCGGGACGAGGGTACTTTCTTT.